Below, 4 T cell receptor beta chains from the same sample are listed, as sequenced in a study of brain T cells in children with intractable seizures. The sample's time point: blood from clinic visit 5 months post-surgery; TSC patient then seizure free. Clones were sequenced by immunoSEQ multiplex PCR, and TCRdb holds only the in-frame ones, with some missing. The sample records under 400,000 clones, about 94% being singletons. The material was peripheral blood, obtained about 5 months after surgery. The receptors here all came from a boy younger than two with tuberous sclerosis and intractable seizures.

V is TRBV5-4 and J is TRBJ1-6, with TRBD1 matching over 7 bases. This CDR3 contains 15 residues. The germline gives CDR1 SGHNT, CDR2 YYREEE (reference sequence). The J segment lost 7 bases and the V segment lost 4 bases, leaving 8 bases of the junction unmatched. The CDR3 loop reads CASSPVRGRNSPLHF. The CDR3 coding sequence is TGTGCCAGCAGCCCAGTTAGGGGGCGGAATTCACCCCTCCACTTT.

The CDR3 region is CASSEERLEPQHF. The CDR3, as DNA: TGTGCCAGCAGTGAAGAAAGGCTGGAGCCCCAGCATTTT. The chain has TRBV6-1 and TRBJ1-5; no clear D gene. V lost 1 base, J lost 8 bases, and 9 bases lay in between. The CDR3 runs 13 residues. Germline-derived CDR1 and CDR2 are MNHNS and SASEGT.

The rearrangement joins TRBV5-5 to TRBJ2-3; 11 nucleotides match TRBD2. J was trimmed by 2 bases and V by 1 base; bases with no gene match: 9. The CDR3 consists of 18 residues. From germline, CDR1 is SGHKS and CDR2 YYEKEE (reference sequence). CDR3 amino acids: CASSLRRAGLADTDTQYF. The CDR3 bases are TGTGCCAGCAGCTTGAGGCGGGCGGGACTAGCGGACACAGATACGCAGTATTTT.

The chain is built from TRBV12-3 or TRBV12-4 and TRBJ1-2; D gene unclear. Deletions cut 6 bases from V and 10 bases from J, with 12 bases between. The CDR3 length is 11 residues. The chain's CDR3 is CASRNSWDYTF. CDR3 coding DNA: TGTGCCAGCAGAAACTCATGGGACTACACCTTC.